One and the same sample provided the 3 T cell receptor beta chains below, sequenced in a study of T-cell memory formation after mild COVID-19. A single record per CDR3 protein comes from TCRdb applying MiXCR to the 5' RACE reads. The table has 350,000 to 450,000 distinct CDR3 sequences, about 19% seen once. Sequenced material: PBMCs or a T cell subset sorted from them (not recorded which). The receptors shown here come from an adult woman who had mild COVID-19 (a few samples of this study predate the infection). Cell type and time point are not known.

The J gene is TRBJ2-7, the V gene TRBV7-9; no reliable D call. There are 14 residues in the CDR3. CDR1 is SEHNR and CDR2 is FQNEAQ in the germline V gene (reference sequence). V gave up 4 bases and J gave up 0 bases, with 10 bases separating them. In DNA form, the CDR3 reads TGTGCCAGCAGCTCGGACCGCAGCTCCTACGAGCAGTACTTC. This codes for CASSSDRSSYEQYF.

V usage is TRBV3-1 and J usage is TRBJ2-7; 8 bases align to TRBD1. This CDR3 spans 14 amino acids. The J segment lost 2 bases and the V segment lost 5 bases, leaving 5 bases of the junction unmatched. CDR1 and CDR2 (germline): LGHDT, YNNKEL (reference sequence). For the CDR3, the DNA is TGTGCCAGCAGCGCTGAACAGGGGGCCTACGAGCAGTACTTC. Its translation is CASSAEQGAYEQYF.

The chain joins TRBV9 to TRBJ1-1; D gene unclear. Trimming left V 4 bases short and J 5 bases short, with 15 bases between. Germline V gene data show CDR1 as SGDLS and CDR2 as YYNGEE. The CDR3 consists of 14 residues. For the CDR3, the DNA is TGTGCCAGCAGCAGAACTGGAGGTGGAACTGAAGCTTTCTTT. Residues: CASSRTGGGTEAFF. Based on the CDR3 plus reference TRBV9 and TRBJ1-1, the full variable domain is DSGVTQTPKHLITATGQRVTLRCSPRSGDLSVYWYQQSLDQGLQFLIQYYNGEERAKGNILERFSAQQFPDLHSELNLSSLELGDSALYFCASSRTGGGTEAFFGQGTRLTVV.